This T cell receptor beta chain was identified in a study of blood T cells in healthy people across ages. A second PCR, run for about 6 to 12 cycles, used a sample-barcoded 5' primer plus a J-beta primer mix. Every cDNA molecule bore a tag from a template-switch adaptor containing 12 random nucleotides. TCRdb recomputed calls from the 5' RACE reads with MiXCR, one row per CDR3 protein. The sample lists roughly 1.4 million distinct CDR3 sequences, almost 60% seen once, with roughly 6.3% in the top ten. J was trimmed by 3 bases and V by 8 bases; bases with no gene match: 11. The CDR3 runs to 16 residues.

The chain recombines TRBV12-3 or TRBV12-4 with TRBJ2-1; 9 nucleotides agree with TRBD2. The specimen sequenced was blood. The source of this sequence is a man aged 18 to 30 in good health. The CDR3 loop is CASSAPLAGHYNEQFF. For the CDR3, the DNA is TGTGCCAGCTCCGCTCCCCTAGCGGGGCACTACAATGAGCAGTTCTTC.